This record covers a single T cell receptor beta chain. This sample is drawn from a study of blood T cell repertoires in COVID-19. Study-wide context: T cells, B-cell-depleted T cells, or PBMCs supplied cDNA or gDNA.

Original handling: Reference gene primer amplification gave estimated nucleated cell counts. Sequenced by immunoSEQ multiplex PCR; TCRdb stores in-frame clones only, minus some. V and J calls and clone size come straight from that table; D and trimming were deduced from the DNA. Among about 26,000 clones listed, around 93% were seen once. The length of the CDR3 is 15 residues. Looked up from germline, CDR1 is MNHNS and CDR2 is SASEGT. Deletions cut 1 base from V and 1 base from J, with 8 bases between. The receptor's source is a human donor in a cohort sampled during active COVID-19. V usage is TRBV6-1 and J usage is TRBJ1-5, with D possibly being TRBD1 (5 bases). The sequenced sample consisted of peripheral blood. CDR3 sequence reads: CASSEVDSSNQPQHF. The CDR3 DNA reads TGTGCCAGCAGTGAAGTCGACAGCAGCAATCAGCCCCAGCATTTT.